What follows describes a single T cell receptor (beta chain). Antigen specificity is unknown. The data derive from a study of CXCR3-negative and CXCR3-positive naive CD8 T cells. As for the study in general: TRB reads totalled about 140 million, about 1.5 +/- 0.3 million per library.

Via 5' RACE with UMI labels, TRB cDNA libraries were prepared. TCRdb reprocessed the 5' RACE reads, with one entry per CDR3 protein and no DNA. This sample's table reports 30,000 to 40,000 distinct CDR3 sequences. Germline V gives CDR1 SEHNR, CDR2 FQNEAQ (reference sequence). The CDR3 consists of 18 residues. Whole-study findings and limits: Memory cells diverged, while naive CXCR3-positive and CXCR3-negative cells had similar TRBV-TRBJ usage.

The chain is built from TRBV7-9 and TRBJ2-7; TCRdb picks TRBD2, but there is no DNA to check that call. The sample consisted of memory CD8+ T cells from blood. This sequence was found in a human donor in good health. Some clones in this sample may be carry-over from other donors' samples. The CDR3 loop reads CASSAWGGTGTSPYEQYF.